The clone carrying this T cell receptor beta chain was counted a single time. Here immunoSEQ multiplex PCR was the method, and the copy in TCRdb shows in-frame clones only, minus some. The sample contains about 200,000 clones, roughly 87% of which appear only once. V dropped 4 bases and J dropped 1; count of bases not matched to a gene: 8. The CDR3 has 16 residues. Germline assignment: CDR1 SGHRS and CDR2 YFSETQ. The sample comes from a study of blood T cell repertoires in COVID-19. Study details: PBMCs, B-cell-depleted T cells, or T cells were the source of the cDNA or gDNA that made up the material.

Sequenced material: PBMCs or T cells enriched from blood (not recorded which). This clonotype was obtained from a woman in her twenties or thirties who had recovered from COVID-19. The gene calls are TRBV5-1 and TRBJ1-1; 9 nucleotides align to TRBD1. The CDR3 DNA reads TGCGCCAGCAGCCTTCGACAGGGGGGACCGAACACTGAAGCTTTCTTT. Its translation is CASSLRQGGPNTEAFF.